Below, one T cell receptor beta chain is given with its context. The CDR3 loop spans 13 amino acids. Germline lookup yields CDR1 SGHNT and CDR2 YENEEA. V was shortened by 2 bases and J by 7 bases, with 10 bases between the two germline ends. The data were produced by immunoSEQ multiplex PCR, yet TCRdb's version contains in-frame clones alone and is incomplete. The table lists approximately 70,000 clones, approximately 90% of them singletons, with roughly 1.2% in the top ten. The sample comes from a study of control samples from healthy donors and cancer patients. The specimen was PBMCs. The rearrangement links TRBV11-3 to TRBJ2-3; D unresolved. This clonotype was sampled from a woman aged 45-65 years with colorectal cancer. Here the CDR3 DNA reads TGTGCCAGCAGCTTATCTGGGGATAATACGCAGTATTTT. Translated, it gives CASSLSGDNTQYF.